This T cell receptor beta chain appears in the sequencing data of a study of blood T cell repertoires in COVID-19. V trimming: 3 bases; J trimming: 8 bases; junction bases outside the gene matches: 9. Germline loops: CDR1 LNHDA, CDR2 SQIVND (reference sequence). The CDR3 runs 15 residues. Repertoires were generated with immunoSEQ multiplex PCR, while TCRdb's copy carries only in-frame clones and drops some. The table records about 27,000 clones, roughly 90% of them present only once. Material: peripheral blood. The chain is built from TRBV19 and TRBJ1-4; TRBD1 agrees at 7 bases. This clonotype originated in a human donor with active COVID-19. The donor label of this sample is uncertain. The DNA for the CDR3 is TGTGCCAGTAGTATGGTCACAGGGGTTGCGGAAAAACTGTTTTTT. This encodes CASSMVTGVAEKLFF.